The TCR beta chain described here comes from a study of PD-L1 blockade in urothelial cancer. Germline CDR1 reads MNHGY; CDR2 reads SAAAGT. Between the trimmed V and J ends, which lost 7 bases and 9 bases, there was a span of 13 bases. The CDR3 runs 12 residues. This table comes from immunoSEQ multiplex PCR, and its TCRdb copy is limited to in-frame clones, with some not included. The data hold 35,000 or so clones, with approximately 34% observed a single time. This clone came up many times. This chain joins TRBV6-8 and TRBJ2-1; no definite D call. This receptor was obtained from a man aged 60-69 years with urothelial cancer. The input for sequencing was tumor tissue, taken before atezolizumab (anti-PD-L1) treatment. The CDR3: CASIGPVGEQFF. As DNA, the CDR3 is TGTGCCAGCATAGGACCTGTTGGTGAGCAGTTCTTC.